Listed below are T cell receptor beta chains from one sample, sequenced in a study of vaccination and CD4 T cells after COVID-19. TCRdb redid the calling of the PCR reads with MiXCR, one entry per CDR3 protein. Of fewer than 15,000 distinct CDR3 sequences listed, around 74% are singletons. No antigens are known for them. Input material: CD4+ T cells from blood, cultured in vitro. These TCRs come from a human donor who had recovered from COVID-19. CDR3s include the opening cysteine and the closing phenylalanine or tryptophan. Fields, in order: D gene, CDR3 length, clone size, J gene, V gene, CDR3 DNA, CDR3 protein. D genes are given only for firm matches. Expanded clones are given a class, and other clones once, few, many or no size at all.

D gene: -; CDR3 length: 23; clone size: -; J gene: TRBJ2-7; V gene: TRBV2; CDR3 DNA: TGTGCCAGCAGTGATTCATCCGGGACAGGGGATAATAGCGGGAGATTACGGCGGCTCGAGCAGTACTTC; CDR3 protein: CASSDSSGTGDNSGRLRRLEQYF
D gene: TRBD1; CDR3 length: 15; clone size: once; J gene: TRBJ1-2; V gene: TRBV7-3; CDR3 DNA: TGTGCCAGCAGCTTATCGACAGGGGGAAGCTATGGCTACACCTTC; CDR3 protein: CASSLSTGGSYGYTF
D gene: -; CDR3 length: 17; clone size: -; J gene: TRBJ1-1; V gene: TRBV7-9; CDR3 DNA: TGTGCCAGCAGCCCTACCTCACATCGGGATCAGAACACTGAAGCTTTCTTT; CDR3 protein: CASSPTSHRDQNTEAFF
D gene: -; CDR3 length: 12; clone size: -; J gene: TRBJ2-1; V gene: TRBV7-2; CDR3 DNA: TGTGCCAGCAGCGAGACTGAAAATGAGCAGTTCTTC; CDR3 protein: CASSETENEQFF
D gene: TRBD2; CDR3 length: 16; clone size: -; J gene: TRBJ2-7; V gene: TRBV7-9; CDR3 DNA: TGTGCCAGCAGCCGTGCCGGGACTAGCGGGATCTACGAGCAGTACTTC; CDR3 protein: CASSRAGTSGIYEQYF
D gene: -; CDR3 length: 14; clone size: -; J gene: TRBJ1-1; V gene: TRBV19; CDR3 DNA: TGTGCCAGTAGTATATTGGGAAGTGGGACTGAAGCTTTCTTT; CDR3 protein: CASSILGSGTEAFF
D gene: -; CDR3 length: 18; clone size: once; J gene: TRBJ1-4; V gene: TRBV7-2; CDR3 DNA: TGTGCCAGCAGCTCCTTAGTGGGGGCTCTTCCAACTAATGAAAAACTGTTTTTT; CDR3 protein: CASSSLVGALPTNEKLFF
D gene: TRBD1; CDR3 length: 14; clone size: few; J gene: TRBJ1-2; V gene: TRBV7-2; CDR3 DNA: TGTGCCAGCAGCTTTTGGGACAGGGGGCAAGGCTACACCTTC; CDR3 protein: CASSFWDRGQGYTF
D gene: TRBD1; CDR3 length: 15; clone size: -; J gene: TRBJ1-2; V gene: TRBV19; CDR3 DNA: TGTGCCAGTAGTATCGGGACAGCGGGAAGCTATGGCTACACCTTC; CDR3 protein: CASSIGTAGSYGYTF
D gene: TRBD1; CDR3 length: 17; clone size: -; J gene: TRBJ2-5; V gene: TRBV6-5; CDR3 DNA: TGTGCCAGCAGTTACGAGGGGACAGGCCTGGGGTTTGAGACCCAGTACTTC; CDR3 protein: CASSYEGTGLGFETQYF
D gene: -; CDR3 length: 14; clone size: -; J gene: TRBJ2-3; V gene: TRBV15; CDR3 DNA: TGTGCCACCAGCAGAGGTCTTTCCGCCGATACGCAGTATTTT; CDR3 protein: CATSRGLSADTQYF
D gene: -; CDR3 length: 11; clone size: -; J gene: TRBJ1-1; V gene: TRBV10-3; CDR3 DNA: TGTGCCATCGCCGGGAACACTGAAGCTTTCTTT; CDR3 protein: CAIAGNTEAFF
D gene: TRBD1; CDR3 length: 14; clone size: few; J gene: TRBJ1-2; V gene: TRBV20-1; CDR3 DNA: TGCAGTGCGAGCGGGACAGGGCACCTCTATGGCTACACCTTC; CDR3 protein: CSASGTGHLYGYTF
D gene: TRBD1; CDR3 length: 12; clone size: few; J gene: TRBJ1-5; V gene: TRBV6-1; CDR3 DNA: TGTGCCAGCACGACAGGGTCTCTGCCCCAGCATTTT; CDR3 protein: CASTTGSLPQHF
D gene: TRBD1; CDR3 length: 15; clone size: few; J gene: TRBJ1-2; V gene: TRBV7-2; CDR3 DNA: TGTGCCAGCAGCACCGGGACAGGGGTTAGGTATGGCTACACCTTC; CDR3 protein: CASSTGTGVRYGYTF
D gene: TRBD2; CDR3 length: 13; clone size: -; J gene: TRBJ2-3; V gene: TRBV7-3; CDR3 DNA: TGTGCCAGCAGCTCCACCGGGAGGGCCGCGCAGTATTTT; CDR3 protein: CASSSTGRAAQYF
D gene: -; CDR3 length: 16; clone size: few; J gene: TRBJ2-3; V gene: TRBV15; CDR3 DNA: TGTGCCACCCAGGGACTCTGGACGGGAAGCACAGATACGCAGTATTTT; CDR3 protein: CATQGLWTGSTDTQYF
D gene: -; CDR3 length: 14; clone size: -; J gene: TRBJ2-1; V gene: TRBV5-1; CDR3 DNA: TGCGCCAGCAGCTTGGGCAGGGGGAGGAATGAGCAGTTCTTC; CDR3 protein: CASSLGRGRNEQFF
D gene: -; CDR3 length: 15; clone size: -; J gene: TRBJ1-5; V gene: TRBV20-1; CDR3 DNA: TGCAGTGCTACCAGAACCGGACAGTTTAATCAGCCCCAGCATTTT; CDR3 protein: CSATRTGQFNQPQHF
D gene: -; CDR3 length: 13; clone size: -; J gene: TRBJ1-2; V gene: TRBV15; CDR3 DNA: TGTGCCACCAGCATAGGGAGGAGCTATGGCTACACCTTC; CDR3 protein: CATSIGRSYGYTF
D gene: -; CDR3 length: 14; clone size: -; J gene: TRBJ2-4; V gene: TRBV6-2/TRBV6-3; CDR3 DNA: TGTGCCAGCACCACCACCGGGACCCAAAACATTCAGTACTTC; CDR3 protein: CASTTTGTQNIQYF
D gene: TRBD1; CDR3 length: 15; clone size: -; J gene: TRBJ1-2; V gene: TRBV7-2; CDR3 DNA: TGTGCCAGCAGCTTGTACCTGACAGGGGTCGGTGGCTACACCTTC; CDR3 protein: CASSLYLTGVGGYTF
D gene: -; CDR3 length: 18; clone size: few; J gene: TRBJ1-2; V gene: TRBV27; CDR3 DNA: TGTGCCAGCAGTTCCCCGCGGGGGCAGGGGTTCGATCGGGGCGGCTACACCTTC; CDR3 protein: CASSSPRGQGFDRGGYTF
D gene: -; CDR3 length: 14; clone size: -; J gene: TRBJ1-6; V gene: TRBV6-2/TRBV6-3; CDR3 DNA: TGTGCCAGCAGTTACAATGGGCTCTATTCACCCCTCCACTTT; CDR3 protein: CASSYNGLYSPLHF
D gene: -; CDR3 length: 14; clone size: -; J gene: TRBJ1-1; V gene: TRBV6-1; CDR3 DNA: TGTGCCAGCAGTGAAAGGGTTTTGAGCACTGAAGCTTTCTTT; CDR3 protein: CASSERVLSTEAFF
D gene: -; CDR3 length: 15; clone size: few; J gene: TRBJ1-5; V gene: TRBV7-2; CDR3 DNA: TGTGCCAGCAGCGACTGGACCGTTCGAAATCAGCCCCAGCATTTT; CDR3 protein: CASSDWTVRNQPQHF
D gene: -; CDR3 length: 15; clone size: -; J gene: TRBJ1-5; V gene: TRBV27; CDR3 DNA: TGTGCCAGCAGATATTCCGGGGCTAGCAATCAGCCCCAGCATTTT; CDR3 protein: CASRYSGASNQPQHF
D gene: -; CDR3 length: 16; clone size: medium-sized; J gene: TRBJ2-7; V gene: TRBV10-3; CDR3 DNA: TGTGCCATCAGTCAAAGTGGGGAGAAGCCGTCCTACGAGCAGTACTTC; CDR3 protein: CAISQSGEKPSYEQYF
D gene: -; CDR3 length: 11; clone size: -; J gene: TRBJ1-2; V gene: TRBV7-9; CDR3 DNA: TGTGCCAGCAGCCCCCGGTGGGGCTACACCTTC; CDR3 protein: CASSPRWGYTF
D gene: TRBD1; CDR3 length: 16; clone size: -; J gene: TRBJ1-5; V gene: TRBV20-1; CDR3 DNA: TGCAGTGCTCCCACACGGGGCAGGGGGCGCGATCAGCCCCAGCATTTT; CDR3 protein: CSAPTRGRGRDQPQHF
D gene: -; CDR3 length: 12; clone size: -; J gene: TRBJ1-5; V gene: TRBV27; CDR3 DNA: TGTGCCAGCAGCCGTAGTAATCAGCCCCAGCATTTT; CDR3 protein: CASSRSNQPQHF
D gene: TRBD1; CDR3 length: 15; clone size: -; J gene: TRBJ2-1; V gene: TRBV27; CDR3 DNA: TGTGCCAGCAGTCGCAGGACAGGGGTCTACAATGAGCAGTTCTTC; CDR3 protein: CASSRRTGVYNEQFF
D gene: TRBD2; CDR3 length: 17; clone size: -; J gene: TRBJ2-1; V gene: TRBV7-9; CDR3 DNA: TGTGCCAGCAGCCCAAGGGGACTAGCGGGAACCTACAATGAGCAGTTCTTC; CDR3 protein: CASSPRGLAGTYNEQFF
D gene: -; CDR3 length: 13; clone size: -; J gene: TRBJ1-2; V gene: TRBV7-2; CDR3 DNA: TGTGCCAGCAGCTTAGGCGGGGGGTATGGCTACACCTTC; CDR3 protein: CASSLGGGYGYTF
D gene: TRBD1; CDR3 length: 13; clone size: -; J gene: TRBJ1-2; V gene: TRBV30; CDR3 DNA: TGTGCCTGGAGCCGACAGGGGCTAGATGGCTACACCTTC; CDR3 protein: CAWSRQGLDGYTF
D gene: TRBD1; CDR3 length: 15; clone size: -; J gene: TRBJ2-7; V gene: TRBV10-1; CDR3 DNA: TGCGCCAGCAGTGACCCCGGGACAGGAACCTACGAGCAGTACTTC; CDR3 protein: CASSDPGTGTYEQYF
D gene: TRBD1; CDR3 length: 12; clone size: once; J gene: TRBJ2-7; V gene: TRBV7-9; CDR3 DNA: TGTGCCAGCAGGGGACAGGCTTACGAGCAGTACTTC; CDR3 protein: CASRGQAYEQYF
D gene: TRBD1; CDR3 length: 15; clone size: -; J gene: TRBJ1-5; V gene: TRBV5-4; CDR3 DNA: TGTGCCAGCAGCTTGGGAGGACAGGGGGATCAGCCCCAGCATTTT; CDR3 protein: CASSLGGQGDQPQHF
D gene: TRBD1; CDR3 length: 15; clone size: -; J gene: TRBJ1-2; V gene: TRBV7-2; CDR3 DNA: TGTGCCAGCAGCACGAATACCGGGACAGGGAACGGCTACACCTTC; CDR3 protein: CASSTNTGTGNGYTF
D gene: TRBD1; CDR3 length: 16; clone size: -; J gene: TRBJ1-3; V gene: TRBV7-2; CDR3 DNA: TGTGCCAGCAGCTTGGGGACAGGGGGAAATGGAAACACCATATATTTT; CDR3 protein: CASSLGTGGNGNTIYF
D gene: TRBD1; CDR3 length: 14; clone size: -; J gene: TRBJ2-7; V gene: TRBV5-1; CDR3 DNA: TGCGCCAGCAGCCTGGACAGGGAAACCCACGAGCAGTACTTC; CDR3 protein: CASSLDRETHEQYF
D gene: TRBD1; CDR3 length: 13; clone size: -; J gene: TRBJ2-7; V gene: TRBV10-2; CDR3 DNA: TGCGCCGCCAAGGACAGGGCTGGGTACGAGCAGTACTTC; CDR3 protein: CAAKDRAGYEQYF
D gene: -; CDR3 length: 13; clone size: -; J gene: TRBJ2-1; V gene: TRBV24-1; CDR3 DNA: TGTGCGACCCGCAGGGGCTCCTACAATGAGCAGTTCTTC; CDR3 protein: CATRRGSYNEQFF
D gene: TRBD1; CDR3 length: 13; clone size: -; J gene: TRBJ2-5; V gene: TRBV5-1; CDR3 DNA: TGCGCCAGCAGCGGGACAGGGAAAGAGACCCAGTACTTC; CDR3 protein: CASSGTGKETQYF
D gene: TRBD2; CDR3 length: 14; clone size: -; J gene: TRBJ2-7; V gene: TRBV20-1; CDR3 DNA: TGCAGTGCTAGGGCCCCCGGGACTAGGAACGAGCAGTACTTC; CDR3 protein: CSARAPGTRNEQYF
D gene: -; CDR3 length: 14; clone size: -; J gene: TRBJ2-7; V gene: TRBV5-5; CDR3 DNA: TGTGCCAGCAGCCTACACCCGCCTCCCTACGAGCAGTACTTC; CDR3 protein: CASSLHPPPYEQYF
D gene: TRBD1; CDR3 length: 15; clone size: -; J gene: TRBJ1-6; V gene: TRBV4-3; CDR3 DNA: TGCGCCAGCAGCCGCGCCGGGACAGGGGAATCACCCCTCCACTTT; CDR3 protein: CASSRAGTGESPLHF
D gene: TRBD2; CDR3 length: 12; clone size: -; J gene: TRBJ2-7; V gene: TRBV20-1; CDR3 DNA: TGCAGTGCTAGGGCGGGAGGTCGCGAGCAGTACTTC; CDR3 protein: CSARAGGREQYF
D gene: -; CDR3 length: 13; clone size: -; J gene: TRBJ1-1; V gene: TRBV28; CDR3 DNA: TGTGCCAGCAAGGTGGGGGGAGCCACTGAAGCTTTCTTT; CDR3 protein: CASKVGGATEAFF
D gene: TRBD1; CDR3 length: 13; clone size: -; J gene: TRBJ1-5; V gene: TRBV7-6; CDR3 DNA: TGTGCCAGCAGCTCGACAGGGACAGGGACCCAGCATTTT; CDR3 protein: CASSSTGTGTQHF
D gene: -; CDR3 length: 14; clone size: once; J gene: TRBJ1-1; V gene: TRBV5-1; CDR3 DNA: TGCGCCAGCAGCGTTACACCGGTGAACACTGAAGCTTTCTTT; CDR3 protein: CASSVTPVNTEAFF